The T cell receptor (beta chain) described here comes from a study of blood T cell repertoires in COVID-19. Some clones are missing from TCRdb's copy, which holds only in-frame ones; the method was immunoSEQ multiplex PCR. The table records 300,000 to 400,000 clones, about nine tenths of them present only once. Sample: peripheral blood. The sequence was collected from a man aged 50 to 60 with active or convalescent COVID-19.

CDR3 region: CASSSPVDGYTF. The CDR3 coding sequence is TGTGCCAGCAGTTCACCGGTTGATGGCTACACCTTC. J is TRBJ1-2 and V is TRBV28; D unclear. V was shortened by 4 bases and J by 6 bases, with 9 bases between the two germline ends. Germline CDR1 reads MDHEN; CDR2 reads SYDVKM. This CDR3 is built from 12 residues.